The next 23 T cell receptor beta chains were all read from a single sample in a study of technical replicates of blood from a handful of donors. Libraries were prepared by immunoSEQ multiplex PCR; TCRdb keeps only in-frame clonotypes and omits some of them. Altogether almost 85,000 clones are present, 97% being singletons, with the ten largest covering approximately 0.18%. The sample consisted of T cells isolated from PBMCs. These receptors came from a human donor in good health.

V gene TRBV19 combines with J gene TRBJ2-3; 7 bases agree with TRBD2. The V gene end was trimmed by 5 bases and the J gene end by 5 bases; junction bases not matched to a gene: 1. There are 12 residues in the CDR3. Germline V gene sequence: CDR1 LNHDA, CDR2 SQIVND (reference sequence). In DNA form, the CDR3 reads TGTGCCAGTAGTGGCGGGGGAGATACGCAGTATTTT. The encoded protein is CASSGGGDTQYF.

This chain joins TRBV10-1 and TRBJ1-1; D possibly corresponds to TRBD1 (5 bases). The CDR3 contains 13 residues. Germline V CDR1 and CDR2: WNHNN, SYGVQD (reference sequence). V lost 5 bases and J 5 bases, leaving 12 bases between the germline ends. The CDR3 DNA reads as TGCGCCAGCAGTTTTGACCGGACAACTGAAGCTTTCTTT. It specifies CASSFDRTTEAFF.

This rearrangement joins TRBV10-1 to TRBJ2-7; 9 bases map to TRBD1. V shed 4 bases, J shed 2 bases, and the junction held 9 bases outside the gene matches. The germline CDR1 and CDR2 sequences are WNHNN and SYGVQD (reference sequence). The CDR3 extends over 16 amino acids. In DNA, the CDR3 is TGCGCCAGCAGTGGAGGTATCGGGACAGGGCCCTACGAGCAGTACTTC. It yields the protein CASSGGIGTGPYEQYF.

The J gene is TRBJ2-1, the V gene TRBV2; 7 bases agree with TRBD2. Germline V gene data show CDR1 as SNHLY and CDR2 as FYNNEI. V dropped 7 bases and J dropped 6; count of bases not matched to a gene: 6. The CDR3 runs 13 residues. The CDR3 region is CASKPGGLNEQFF. DNA of the CDR3: TGTGCCAGCAAGCCGGGAGGCCTCAATGAGCAGTTCTTC.

The chain has TRBV7-8 and TRBJ2-2; D gene ambiguous. Germline-derived CDR1 and CDR2 are SGHVS and FQNEAQ. This CDR3 has 17 residues. Trimming left V 5 bases short and J 2 bases short, with 18 bases between. The CDR3 DNA reads as TGTGCCAGCAGCAAATCCTCCGGGTACCAAAACACCGGGGAGCTGTTTTTT. It specifies CASSKSSGYQNTGELFF.

V is TRBV4-1 and J is TRBJ2-5; D is undetermined. CDR1 and CDR2 from the germline V gene are MGHRA and YSYEKL. Trimming pared 0 bases from V and 5 bases from J, leaving 13 bases between. The CDR3 is 15 amino acids. The CDR3 here is CASSQDIQARETQYF. The CDR3 nucleotides are TGCGCCAGCAGCCAAGATATCCAAGCCAGGGAGACCCAGTACTTC.

The chain has TRBV2 and TRBJ1-4, with D unresolved. V lost 4 bases and J 4 bases, leaving 19 bases between the germline ends. There are 17 residues in the CDR3. Germline CDR1 and CDR2: SNHLY and FYNNEI. The DNA for the CDR3 is TGTGCCAGCAGTGGGGTAGACTGGAAGTTCCTTAATGAAAAACTGTTTTTT. Translation: CASSGVDWKFLNEKLFF.

CDR3 coding DNA: TGTGCCAGCAGCTTGGCACTAGCGGCTTACGAGCAGTACTTC. The encoded protein is CASSLALAAYEQYF. The rearrangement uses TRBV5-4 and TRBJ2-7; 8 nucleotides align to TRBD2. J lost 4 bases, V lost 0 bases, and 3 bases had no gene match. This CDR3 spans 14 amino acids. Germline-derived CDR1 and CDR2 are SGHNT and YYREEE (reference sequence).

This clone was seen just once. The genes are TRBV5-1 and TRBJ2-3, with D perhaps TRBD2 (5 bases). V gave up 7 bases and J gave up 2 bases, with 14 bases separating them. Germline assignment: CDR1 SGHRS and CDR2 YFSETQ. The CDR3 sequence is 14 residues long. The CDR3 spells CASGEKRTTDTQYF. As DNA, the CDR3 is TGCGCCAGCGGAGAAAAGCGGACCACAGATACGCAGTATTTT.

The chain joins TRBV9 to TRBJ2-2; 9 bases agree with TRBD2. Germline lookup yields CDR1 SGDLS and CDR2 YYNGEE. V gave up 4 bases and J gave up 6 bases; unmatched junction bases: 16. This CDR3 region has 18 residues. CDR3 protein: CASSSHPDSGGIAGELFF. The CDR3 coding sequence is TGTGCCAGCAGCTCCCACCCAGATAGCGGGGGCATCGCCGGGGAGCTGTTTTTT.

The CDR3 nucleotides are TGTGCCAGCATTCCCGGGGGGAATAGCAATCAGCCCCAGCATTTT. It translates to CASIPGGNSNQPQHF. This chain uses TRBV27 with TRBJ1-5, with D perhaps matching TRBD1 (5 bases). Germline CDR1 reads MNHEY; CDR2 reads SMNVEV (reference sequence). V was clipped by 7 bases and J by 0 bases, with 13 bases between them. The CDR3 is made up of 15 amino acids.

In its sample, this clone was seen once. The V and J genes are TRBV28 and TRBJ2-2, with a tentative D call TRBD1 (6 bases). CDR1 is MDHEN, CDR2 SYDVKM, per germline. The CDR3 totals 13 residues. V was cut by 5 bases and J by 3 bases, with 7 bases left in between. The CDR3 loop is CASSTGYTGELFF. CDR3 sequence (DNA): TGTGCCAGCAGTACAGGGTACACCGGGGAGCTGTTTTTT.

The V gene is TRBV27, the J gene TRBJ1-5; no firm D call. Trimming cost V 3 bases and J 3 bases, with 15 bases left between them. Germline CDR1 is MNHEY and CDR2 is SMNVEV (reference sequence). The CDR3 length is 16 residues. The CDR3 DNA reads as TGTGCCAGCAGTTTCAGTGGCACTAGATACAATCAGCCCCAGCATTTT. Translated, it gives CASSFSGTRYNQPQHF.

This chain links TRBV7-6 with TRBJ2-7; 7 bases match TRBD1. The V gene end was trimmed by 4 bases and the J gene end by 4 bases; junction bases not matched to a gene: 7. The CDR3 loop spans 14 amino acids. CDR1 is SGHVS, CDR2 FNYEAQ, per germline. The CDR3: CASSSDRVGYEQYF. In DNA, the CDR3 is TGTGCCAGCAGCTCCGACAGGGTTGGTTACGAGCAGTACTTC.

The chain links TRBV30 to TRBJ2-6, with 8 nucleotides matching TRBD1. The V gene end was trimmed by 3 bases and the J gene end by 0 bases; junction bases not matched to a gene: 10. This CDR3 comprises 18 residues. The germline V gene has CDR1 GTSNPN and CDR2 SVGIG (reference sequence). The CDR3 DNA reads TGTGCCTGGAGGGAGAAGACAGGGGCCGGCTCTGGGGCCAACGTCCTGACTTTC. This translates into CAWREKTGAGSGANVLTF.

The rearrangement joins TRBV10-1 to TRBJ1-1, with a tentative D call TRBD1 (6 bases). The CDR3 has 13 amino acids. V lost 6 bases and J lost 1, with 9 bases in between. Germline V gene lookup returns CDR1 WNHNN and CDR2 SYGVQD (reference sequence). CDR3 DNA: TGCGCCAGCAGCCCAGGGGAGAACACTGAAGCTTTCTTT. Translating gives CASSPGENTEAFF.

This sequence joins TRBV7-9 and TRBJ1-3; D call uncertain. The CDR3 is 13 amino acids. Germline loops: CDR1 SEHNR, CDR2 FQNEAQ (reference sequence). Between the trimmed V and J ends, which lost 5 bases and 0 bases, there was a span of 5 bases. The chain's CDR3 is CASSLSSGNTIYF. As DNA, the CDR3 is TGTGCCAGCAGCCTCTCCTCTGGAAACACCATATATTTT.

The V and J genes are TRBV11-2 and TRBJ1-3; D is ambiguous. This CDR3 has 13 residues. Per germline, CDR1 SGHAT and CDR2 FQNNGV. The ends were cut back, 5 bases at V and 0 bases at J, with 5 bases in the middle. This CDR3 is CASSHSSGNTIYF. CDR3 coding DNA: TGTGCCAGCAGCCACAGCTCTGGAAACACCATATATTTT.

J is TRBJ2-2 and V is TRBV30; D is perhaps TRBD2 (6 bases). There are 14 residues in the CDR3. With 0 bases removed from V and 5 bases from J, the gap between germline ends came to 10 bases. Germline V gene sequence: CDR1 GTSNPN, CDR2 SVGIG (reference sequence). CDR3 sequence (DNA): TGTGCCTGGAGTGTAGGCGCGGGGACCGGGGAGCTGTTTTTT. Amino acids: CAWSVGAGTGELFF.

The chain has TRBV28 and TRBJ2-7; D unresolved. The CDR3 loop spans 14 amino acids. Trimming stripped 7 bases from V and 1 base from J, with 14 bases between. The germline gives CDR1 MDHEN, CDR2 SYDVKM. The DNA of the CDR3 is TGTGCCAGCACCACCTTTAGCACTTCCTACGAGCAGTACTTC. Amino acids: CASTTFSTSYEQYF.

This clone occurred once. The rearrangement joins TRBV13 to TRBJ2-5; 8 nucleotides agree with TRBD1. The junction had 22 bases not matched to a gene; V was cut back by 1 base and J by 3 bases. Germline CDR1 reads PRHDT; CDR2 reads FYEKMQ (reference sequence). The CDR3 spans 21 residues. This chain's CDR3 is CASSLAVGDRWVDPEEETQYF. CDR3 nucleotide sequence: TGTGCCAGCAGCTTAGCGGTCGGGGACAGGTGGGTCGACCCCGAAGAAGAGACCCAGTACTTC.

This clone is a singleton in its sample. V and J are TRBV29-1 and TRBJ2-5; the match to TRBD2 covers 8 bases. This CDR3 has 12 residues. The germline V gene has CDR1 SQVTM and CDR2 ANQGSEA. V lost 6 bases, J lost 3 bases, and 3 bases stayed unmatched. The CDR3 reads CSVETSEETQYF. DNA for the CDR3: TGCAGCGTAGAGACTAGCGAAGAGACCCAGTACTTC.

This sequence joins TRBV27 and TRBJ2-7; 12 bases align to TRBD2. Per the germline V gene, CDR1 is MNHEY and CDR2 is SMNVEV (reference sequence). The CDR3 spans 18 residues. V lost 2 bases to trimming and J lost 3 bases; unmatched junction nucleotides: 11. As DNA, the CDR3 is TGTGCCAGCAGTTTAATGACTAGCGGGGGACCGACCCTCTACGAGCAGTACTTC. Protein: CASSLMTSGGPTLYEQYF.